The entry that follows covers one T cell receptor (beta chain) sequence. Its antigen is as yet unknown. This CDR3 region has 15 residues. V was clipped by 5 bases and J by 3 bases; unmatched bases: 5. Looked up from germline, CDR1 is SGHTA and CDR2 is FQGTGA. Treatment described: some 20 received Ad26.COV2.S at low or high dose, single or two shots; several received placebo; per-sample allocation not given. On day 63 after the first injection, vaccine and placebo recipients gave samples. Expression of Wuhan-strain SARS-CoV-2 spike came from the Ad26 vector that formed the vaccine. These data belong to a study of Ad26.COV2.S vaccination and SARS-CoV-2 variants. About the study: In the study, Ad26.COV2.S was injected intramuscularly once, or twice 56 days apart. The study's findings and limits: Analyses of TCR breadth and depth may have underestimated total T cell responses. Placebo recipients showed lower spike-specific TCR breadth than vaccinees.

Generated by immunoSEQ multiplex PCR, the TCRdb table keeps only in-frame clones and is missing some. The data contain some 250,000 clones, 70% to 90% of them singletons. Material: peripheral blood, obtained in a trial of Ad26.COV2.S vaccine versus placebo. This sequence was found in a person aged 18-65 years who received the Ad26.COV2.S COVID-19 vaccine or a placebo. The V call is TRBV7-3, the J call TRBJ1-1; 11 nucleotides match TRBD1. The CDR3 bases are TGTGCCAGCAGCCCGGACAGGGGGCCGGACACTGAAGCTTTCTTT. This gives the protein CASSPDRGPDTEAFF.